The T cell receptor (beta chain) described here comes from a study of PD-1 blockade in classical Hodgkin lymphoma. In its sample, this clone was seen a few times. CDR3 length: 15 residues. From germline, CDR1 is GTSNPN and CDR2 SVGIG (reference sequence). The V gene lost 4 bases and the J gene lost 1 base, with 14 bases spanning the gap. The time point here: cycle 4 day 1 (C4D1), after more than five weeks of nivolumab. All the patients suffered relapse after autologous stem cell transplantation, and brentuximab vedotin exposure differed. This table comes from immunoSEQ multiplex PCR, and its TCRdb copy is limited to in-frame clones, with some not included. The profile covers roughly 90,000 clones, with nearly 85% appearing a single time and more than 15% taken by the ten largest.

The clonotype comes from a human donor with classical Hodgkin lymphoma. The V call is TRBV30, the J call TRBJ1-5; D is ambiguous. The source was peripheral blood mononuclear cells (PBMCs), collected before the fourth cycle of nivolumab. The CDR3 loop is CAWTQNGQSNQPQHF. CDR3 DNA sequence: TGTGCCTGGACGCAGAACGGCCAGAGCAATCAGCCCCAGCATTTT.